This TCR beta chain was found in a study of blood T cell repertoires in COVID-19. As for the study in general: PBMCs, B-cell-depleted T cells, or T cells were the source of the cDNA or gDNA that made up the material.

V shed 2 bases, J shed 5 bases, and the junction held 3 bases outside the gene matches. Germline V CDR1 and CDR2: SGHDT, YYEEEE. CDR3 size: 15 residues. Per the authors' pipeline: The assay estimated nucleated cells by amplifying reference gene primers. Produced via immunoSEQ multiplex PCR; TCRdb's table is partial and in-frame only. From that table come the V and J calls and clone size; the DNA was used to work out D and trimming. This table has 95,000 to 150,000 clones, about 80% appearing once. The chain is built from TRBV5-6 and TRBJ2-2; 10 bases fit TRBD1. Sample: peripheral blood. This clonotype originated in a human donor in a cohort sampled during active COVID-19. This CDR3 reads CASSLMDRGTGELFF. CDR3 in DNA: TGTGCCAGCAGCTTAATGGACAGGGGGACCGGGGAGCTGTTTTTT.